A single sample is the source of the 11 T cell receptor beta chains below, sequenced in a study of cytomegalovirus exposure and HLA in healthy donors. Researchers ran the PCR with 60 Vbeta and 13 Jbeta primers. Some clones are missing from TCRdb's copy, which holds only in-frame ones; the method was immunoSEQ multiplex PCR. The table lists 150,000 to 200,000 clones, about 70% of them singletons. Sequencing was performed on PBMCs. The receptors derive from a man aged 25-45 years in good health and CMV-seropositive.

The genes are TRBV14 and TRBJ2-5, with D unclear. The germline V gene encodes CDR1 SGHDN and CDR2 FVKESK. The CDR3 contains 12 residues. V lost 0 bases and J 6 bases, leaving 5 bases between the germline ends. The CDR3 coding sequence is TGTGCCAGCAGCCAAGAGCGAAAGACCCAGTACTTC. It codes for CASSQERKTQYF.

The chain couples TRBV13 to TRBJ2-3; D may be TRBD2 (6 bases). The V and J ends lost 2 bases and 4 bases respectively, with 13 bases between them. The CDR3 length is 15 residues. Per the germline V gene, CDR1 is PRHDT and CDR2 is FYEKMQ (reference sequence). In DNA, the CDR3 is TGTGCCAGCAGCTTACGTCGGGAGAGCGCAGATACGCAGTATTTT. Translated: CASSLRRESADTQYF.

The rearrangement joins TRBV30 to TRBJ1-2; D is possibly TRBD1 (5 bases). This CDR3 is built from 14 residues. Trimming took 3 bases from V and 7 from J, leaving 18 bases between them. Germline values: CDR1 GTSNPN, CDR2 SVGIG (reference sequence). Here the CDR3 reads CAWSMYIGHIGYTF. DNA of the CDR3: TGTGCCTGGAGCATGTACATAGGACATATTGGCTACACCTTC.

This CDR3 reads CASSPHPGFTDTQYF. The CDR3 DNA sequence: TGTGCCAGCAGCCCACACCCCGGGTTCACAGATACGCAGTATTTT. The chain employs TRBV28 and TRBJ2-3; D call uncertain. Trimming shortened V by 6 bases and J by 2 bases, and 15 bases separated the two germline ends. The CDR3 loop spans 15 amino acids. CDR1 MDHEN and CDR2 SYDVKM come from the germline V gene.

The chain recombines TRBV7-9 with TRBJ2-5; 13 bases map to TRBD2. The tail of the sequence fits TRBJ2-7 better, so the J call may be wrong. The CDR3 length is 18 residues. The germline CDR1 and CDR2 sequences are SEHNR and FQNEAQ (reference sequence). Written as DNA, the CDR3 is TGTGCCAGCAGCTTAGAGGGGACTAGCGGGACCGTGGCCTACGAGCAGTACTTC. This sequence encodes CASSLEGTSGTVAYEQYF.

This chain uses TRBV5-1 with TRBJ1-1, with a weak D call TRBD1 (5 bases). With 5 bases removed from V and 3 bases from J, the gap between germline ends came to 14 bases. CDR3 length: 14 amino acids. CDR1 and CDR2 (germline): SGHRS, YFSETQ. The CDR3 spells CASRWAGQDTEAFF. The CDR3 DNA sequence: TGCGCCAGCAGGTGGGCGGGGCAGGACACTGAAGCTTTCTTT.

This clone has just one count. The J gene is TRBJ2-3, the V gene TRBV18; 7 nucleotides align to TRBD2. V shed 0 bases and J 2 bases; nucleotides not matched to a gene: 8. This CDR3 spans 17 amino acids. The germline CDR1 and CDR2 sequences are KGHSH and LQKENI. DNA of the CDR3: TGTGCCAGCTCACCACCTCGAGCGGGATCTTCCACAGATACGCAGTATTTT. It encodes CASSPPRAGSSTDTQYF.

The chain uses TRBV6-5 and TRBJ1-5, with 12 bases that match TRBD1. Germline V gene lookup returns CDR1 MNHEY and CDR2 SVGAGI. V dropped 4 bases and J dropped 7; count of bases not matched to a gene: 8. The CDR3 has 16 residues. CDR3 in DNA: TGTGCCAGCAGTTGGACCGGGACAGGGGGCGGGCAGCCCCAGCATTTT. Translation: CASSWTGTGGGQPQHF.

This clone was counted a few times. CDR3 in amino acids: CASSSSMTGTIYEQYF. The CDR3 DNA is TGCGCCAGCAGCTCCTCTATGACAGGGACGATTTACGAGCAGTACTTC. V gene TRBV5-1 combines with J gene TRBJ2-7; 7 bases line up with TRBD1. The CDR3 consists of 16 residues. Per germline, CDR1 SGHRS and CDR2 YFSETQ. V was clipped by 3 bases and J by 4 bases; unmatched bases: 13.

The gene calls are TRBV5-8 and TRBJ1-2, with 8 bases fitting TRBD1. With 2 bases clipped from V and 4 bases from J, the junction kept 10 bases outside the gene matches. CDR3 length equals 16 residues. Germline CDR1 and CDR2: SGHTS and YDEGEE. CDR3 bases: TGTGCCAGCAGCTTATCGGGACAGGCATGGGGCTATGGCTACACCTTC. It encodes CASSLSGQAWGYGYTF.

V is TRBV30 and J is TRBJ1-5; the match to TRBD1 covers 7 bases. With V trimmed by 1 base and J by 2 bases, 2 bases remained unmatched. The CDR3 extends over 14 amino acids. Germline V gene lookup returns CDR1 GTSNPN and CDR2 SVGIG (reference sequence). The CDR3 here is CAWSEGQGNQPQHF. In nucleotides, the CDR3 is TGTGCCTGGAGTGAAGGACAGGGCAATCAGCCCCAGCATTTT.